What follows are 9 T cell receptor beta chains derived from one specimen sequenced in a study of blood T cell repertoires in COVID-19. The data were produced by immunoSEQ multiplex PCR, yet TCRdb's version contains in-frame clones alone and is incomplete. The repertoire holds about 250,000 clones, with approximately 85% as singletons. The sequenced material came from peripheral blood. All receptors derive from a man aged 45-65 years with active or convalescent COVID-19.

The chain links TRBV5-5 to TRBJ1-5; the D gene is possibly TRBD1 (6 bases). The ends were cut back, 4 bases at V and 5 bases at J, with 13 bases in the middle. Germline V lookup: CDR1 SGHKS, CDR2 YYEKEE (reference sequence). The CDR3 length is 14 residues. The CDR3 DNA reads TGTGCCAGCAGCCCGCGACAGGATTATCAGCCCCAGCATTTT. It encodes CASSPRQDYQPQHF.

The chain is built from TRBV4-1 and TRBJ2-7; D gene uncertain. Trimming cost V 8 bases and J 1 base, with 15 bases left between them. CDR1 and CDR2 (germline): MGHRA, YSYEKL. The length of the CDR3 is 14 residues. CDR3 DNA: TGCGCCAGCGGCCCATCAGCGTTGTCCTACGAGCAGTACTTC. This encodes CASGPSALSYEQYF.

The V and J genes are TRBV5-1 and TRBJ2-7, with 10 positions matching TRBD2. CDR1 is SGHRS, CDR2 YFSETQ, per germline. CDR3 size: 15 residues. The J segment lost 2 bases and the V segment lost 1 base, leaving 3 bases of the junction unmatched. The CDR3 nucleotides read TGCGCCAGCAGCTTGTGGCTAGCGGGAGCCTACGAGCAGTACTTC. Protein: CASSLWLAGAYEQYF.

The V gene is TRBV11-3, the J gene TRBJ2-1; D is uncertain. V was trimmed by 4 bases and J by 15 bases, leaving 19 bases between them. The germline V gene has CDR1 SGHNT and CDR2 YENEEA. The CDR3 spans 13 residues. The CDR3 DNA reads as TGTGCCAGCAGCTCTGGCCCCAACTACCGTTTGTTCTTC. It yields the protein CASSSGPNYRLFF. Complete variable domain (other parts from reference TRBV11-3 and TRBJ2-1): EAGVVQSPRYKIIEKKQPVAFWCNPISGHNTLYWYLQNLGQGPELLIRYENEEAVDDSQLPKDRFSAERLKGVDSTLKIQPAELGDSAVYLCASSSGPNYRLFFGPGTRLTVL.

This clone occurred a few times. The J gene is TRBJ1-2, the V gene TRBV5-4; D ambiguous. This CDR3 has 13 residues. Germline V gene data show CDR1 as SGHNT and CDR2 as YYREEE (reference sequence). The ends were cut back, 0 bases at V and 3 bases at J, with 6 bases in the middle. CDR3 sequence reads: CASSLEQYYGYTF. CDR3 nucleotides: TGTGCCAGCAGCTTGGAACAGTACTATGGCTACACCTTC.

The chain employs TRBV4-1 and TRBJ2-3, with 8 positions matching TRBD2. The ends lost 8 bases at V and 0 bases at J; junction bases unmatched: 7. This CDR3 region has 15 residues. In germline, CDR1 is MGHRA, CDR2 YSYEKL. The CDR3 is CASRLTSGSTDTQYF. For the CDR3, the DNA is TGCGCCAGCCGCCTCACTAGCGGAAGCACAGATACGCAGTATTTT.

The CDR3 DNA sequence: TGCGCCAGCACGGGAGGTGAGAACACTGAAGCTTTCTTT. It codes for CASTGGENTEAFF. The chain recombines TRBV10-1 with TRBJ1-1; D unclear. V lost 7 bases to trimming and J lost 1 base, with 10 bases between them. Germline values: CDR1 WNHNN, CDR2 SYGVQD (reference sequence). The CDR3 totals 13 residues.

This clone was detected a few times. V is TRBV7-3 and J is TRBJ2-1; D uncertain. Trimming removed 0 bases from V and 0 bases from J, with 9 bases in between. This CDR3 region has 16 residues. Germline lookup yields CDR1 SGHTA and CDR2 FQGTGA. The CDR3 here is CASSLTRSSSYNEQFF. The CDR3 DNA sequence: TGTGCCAGCAGCTTAACTCGATCCAGCTCCTACAATGAGCAGTTCTTC.

This clone came up once. V and J are TRBV7-9 and TRBJ1-2; 8 bases match TRBD1. Germline V gene data show CDR1 as SEHNR and CDR2 as FQNEAQ (reference sequence). V trimming: 0 bases; J trimming: 12 bases; junction bases outside the gene matches: 6. This CDR3 region has 13 residues. CDR3 nucleotides: TGTGCCAGCAGCTTAGCGCCCGGACAGGGTGACACCTTC. Protein: CASSLAPGQGDTF.